A single sample gave rise to the 18 T cell receptor beta chains below, sequenced in a study of somatic mutations in cytotoxic T cells in rheumatoid arthritis. Some clones are missing from TCRdb's copy, which holds only in-frame ones; the method was immunoSEQ multiplex PCR. The repertoire consists of 13,000 to 15,000 clones, with around 70% occurring once and the leading ten covering more than 9%. The sample comprised CD8+ T cells sorted from blood. Source of these receptors: an adult with rheumatoid arthritis.

This clone showed up just a few times. V is TRBV28 and J is TRBJ1-6; D perhaps matches TRBD1 (6 bases). The CDR3 loop spans 20 amino acids. Germline CDR1 reads MDHEN; CDR2 reads SYDVKM. Between the trimmed V and J ends, which lost 3 bases and 0 bases, there was a span of 21 bases. The chain's CDR3 is CASSFDDEEGGASYNSPLHF. For the CDR3, the DNA is TGTGCCAGCAGTTTCGATGATGAGGAAGGGGGGGCCTCCTATAATTCACCCCTCCACTTT.

The rearrangement joins TRBV9 to TRBJ2-5; possibly TRBD1 or TRBD2 for D (5 bases each). The end of the DNA fits TRBJ2-7 better, so the J call may be wrong. The germline CDR1 and CDR2 sequences are SGDLS and YYNGEE. This CDR3 contains 13 residues. CDR3 protein: CASSVGTAGEQYF. The CDR3 nucleotides are TGTGCCAGCAGCGTCGGGACGGCGGGCGAGCAGTACTTC.

The chain combines TRBV27 with TRBJ1-5; D is perhaps TRBD1 (6 bases). Per germline, CDR1 MNHEY and CDR2 SMNVEV (reference sequence). V lost 1 base and J 3 bases, leaving 10 bases between the germline ends. The CDR3 has 15 amino acids. The CDR3 here is CASSLWSGANQPQHF. CDR3 DNA sequence: TGTGCCAGCAGTTTATGGTCAGGGGCCAATCAGCCCCAGCATTTT.

The V call is TRBV30, the J call TRBJ2-1; maybe TRBD2 (5 bases). The CDR3 totals 18 residues. Trimming removed 5 bases from V and 0 bases from J, with 23 bases in between. Germline lookup yields CDR1 GTSNPN and CDR2 SVGIG (reference sequence). CDR3 sequence (DNA): TGTGCCTGGGGCGGGTCAAGAAACACCCGTAGCTCCTACAATGAGCAGTTCTTC. This encodes CAWGGSRNTRSSYNEQFF.

The chain carries TRBV5-1 and TRBJ1-1, with 8 bases matching TRBD1. This CDR3 has 15 amino acids. V lost 2 bases to trimming and J lost 8 bases; unmatched junction nucleotides: 11. Germline V gives CDR1 SGHRS, CDR2 YFSETQ. The CDR3 sequence is CASSFVGRGLGEAFF. The CDR3 nucleotides read TGCGCCAGCAGCTTTGTGGGCAGGGGGCTCGGCGAAGCTTTCTTT.

J is TRBJ2-1 and V is TRBV4-3, with 12 positions matching TRBD2. CDR1 and CDR2 (germline): LGHNA, YSLEER. This CDR3 has 18 residues. V dropped 0 bases and J dropped 8; count of bases not matched to a gene: 11. CDR3 nucleotides: TGCGCCAGCAGCCAAGAGGGGCCTCTAGCGGGGGGGCCGGATGAGCAGTTCTTC. Its translation is CASSQEGPLAGGPDEQFF.

The chain joins TRBV2 to TRBJ2-7, with D unresolved. Trimming pared 0 bases from V and 0 bases from J, leaving 6 bases between. Germline V CDR1 and CDR2: SNHLY, FYNNEI. This CDR3 comprises 14 residues. The CDR3 DNA sequence: TGTGCCAGCAGTGAAGCGCCGGGCTCCTACGAGCAGTACTTC. Amino acid sequence: CASSEAPGSYEQYF.

This clone has a handful of counts. V is TRBV6-1 and J is TRBJ2-4; D possibly matches TRBD1 or TRBD2 (5 bases each). CDR1 is MNHNS, CDR2 SASEGT, per germline. The CDR3 contains 19 residues. The V and J ends lost 4 bases and 1 base respectively, with 23 bases between them. CDR3 sequence reads: CASSVSQGAVLSAKNIQYF. DNA for the CDR3: TGTGCCAGCAGTGTTAGCCAGGGAGCGGTTTTATCGGCCAAAAACATTCAGTACTTC.

V gene TRBV23-1 combines with J gene TRBJ2-7, with D perhaps matching TRBD2 (6 bases). TRBV23-1 is noted as an ORF with a role that remains uncertain. This CDR3 has 14 residues. V gave up 8 bases and J gave up 0 bases, with 14 bases separating them. CDR3 DNA: TGCGCCAGCCGAAGGGAGGCAGTCTCCTACGAGCAGTACTTC. It codes for CASRREAVSYEQYF.

The chain combines TRBV27 with TRBJ2-7; unclear D gene. Trimming removed 7 bases at V and 6 bases at J, with 13 bases between. In germline, CDR1 is MNHEY, CDR2 SMNVEV (reference sequence). The CDR3 spans 12 residues. The CDR3 is CASISPFGEQYF. The CDR3 nucleotides are TGTGCCAGCATTTCCCCTTTTGGCGAGCAGTACTTC.

V usage is TRBV14 and J usage is TRBJ2-3; no clear D. V was pared by 1 base and J by 0 bases, with 8 bases between. This CDR3 has 15 amino acids. Germline CDR1 SGHDN, CDR2 FVKESK. The CDR3 DNA is TGTGCCAGCAGCCAAGTACGTCCTAGCACAGATACGCAGTATTTT. This codes for CASSQVRPSTDTQYF. Drawing the rest from reference TRBV14 and TRBJ2-3, the complete variable domain is EAGVTQFPSHSVIEKGQTVTLRCDPISGHDNLYWYRRVMGKEIKFLLHFVKESKQDESGMPNNRFLAERTGGTYSTLKVQPAELEDSGVYFCASSQVRPSTDTQYFGPGTRLTVL.

This chain uses TRBV6-5 with TRBJ1-4; D gene ambiguous. Germline V gene lookup returns CDR1 MNHEY and CDR2 SVGAGI. This CDR3 spans 15 amino acids. The germline V and J ends were trimmed by 6 bases and 8 bases, with 19 bases remaining between them. CDR3 amino acids: CASRSGSNNGEKLFF. As DNA, the CDR3 is TGTGCCAGCAGGAGCGGGAGCAACAACGGGGAAAAACTGTTTTTT.

The chain employs TRBV5-5 and TRBJ2-2; D remains ambiguous. The germline CDR1 and CDR2 sequences are SGHKS and YYEKEE (reference sequence). The CDR3 length is 15 residues. Trimming removed 4 bases from V and 2 bases from J, with 12 bases in between. The CDR3 sequence is CASSLGFLNTGELFF. The DNA for the CDR3 is TGTGCCAGCAGCCTAGGGTTTCTTAACACCGGGGAGCTGTTTTTT.

V usage is TRBV11-2 and J usage is TRBJ1-1, with D hard to call. Looked up from germline, CDR1 is SGHAT and CDR2 is FQNNGV. The CDR3 consists of 12 residues. V lost 1 base, J lost 2 bases, and 2 bases lay in between. The CDR3 reads CASSLANTEAFF. Here the CDR3 DNA reads TGTGCCAGCAGCTTAGCAAACACTGAAGCTTTCTTT. The entire variable domain, with the rest obtained from reference TRBV11-2 and TRBJ1-1, is as follows: EAGVAQSPRYKIIEKRQSVAFWCNPISGHATLYWYQQILGQGPKLLIQFQNNGVVDDSQLPKDRFSAERLKGVDSTLKIQPAKLEDSAVYLCASSLANTEAFFGQGTRLTVV.

This clone was recorded only once. V gene TRBV27 combines with J gene TRBJ1-2, with 8 bases lining up with TRBD1. Trimming removed 5 bases from V and 6 bases from J; junction bases left unmatched: 5. Germline V gene data show CDR1 as MNHEY and CDR2 as SMNVEV (reference sequence). This CDR3 has 13 residues. This CDR3 is CASSQDRVHGYTF. CDR3 nucleotide sequence: TGTGCCAGCAGTCAGGACAGGGTCCATGGCTACACCTTC.

This clone was picked up one time. Here the CDR3 DNA reads TGTGCCAGCAGCTTATATGGACAGGGCCCGACCTACGAGCAGTACTTC. Its translation: CASSLYGQGPTYEQYF. The chain couples TRBV7-8 to TRBJ2-7; 8 positions agree with TRBD1. The ends lost 2 bases at V and 2 bases at J; junction bases unmatched: 8. This CDR3 region has 16 residues. The germline V gene has CDR1 SGHVS and CDR2 FQNEAQ.

This clone appeared a single time. The V call is TRBV28, the J call TRBJ1-6; 7 bases map to TRBD1. V shed 5 bases, J shed 10 bases, and the junction held 14 bases outside the gene matches. In germline, CDR1 is MDHEN, CDR2 SYDVKM. CDR3 length equals 16 residues. The CDR3 spells CASSRGTTGRGSPLHF. The DNA of the CDR3 is TGTGCCAGCAGTCGGGGAACGACAGGGCGGGGATCACCCCTCCACTTT.

The V call is TRBV27, the J call TRBJ1-2; TRBD1 matches 8 bases. Losses at the gene ends were 3 bases for V and 2 bases for J; bases not matched to a gene: 2. The CDR3 extends over 14 amino acids. The germline gives CDR1 MNHEY, CDR2 SMNVEV (reference sequence). The CDR3 nucleotides are TGTGCCAGCAGTTTTGACAGGGGCAACTATGGCTACACCTTC. Its protein product is CASSFDRGNYGYTF.